The 20 T cell receptor beta chains in this list originate from one sample, sequenced in a study of T-cell memory formation after mild COVID-19. Each CDR3 protein gets one entry after TCRdb re-called the 5' RACE reads with MiXCR. The table includes some 210,000 distinct CDR3 sequences, approximately 20% detected once. Sequencing used PBMCs or a T cell subset sorted from them (not recorded which). Every receptor here comes from an adult woman who had mild COVID-19 (a few samples of this study predate the infection). Cell type and time point are not known.

This clonotype was observed a handful of times. The V call is TRBV29-1, the J call TRBJ1-5; a weak D match, TRBD1 (5 bases). Trimming stripped 4 bases from V and 3 bases from J, with 10 bases between. The CDR3 is made up of 13 amino acids. The germline gives CDR1 SQVTM, CDR2 ANQGSEA. The CDR3 DNA reads TGCAGCGTTGTTTGGGGCTACAATCAGCCCCAGCATTTT. It specifies CSVVWGYNQPQHF.

The rearrangement links TRBV4-2 to TRBJ1-1; 7 bases agree with TRBD1. This CDR3 spans 16 amino acids. V lost 4 bases to trimming and J lost 3 bases; unmatched junction nucleotides: 11. Germline V gene sequence: CDR1 LGHNA, CDR2 YNFKEQ. The CDR3 DNA reads as TGTGCCAGCAGCCCTGTGACAGGGCGGGACGACACTGAAGCTTTCTTT. Translation: CASSPVTGRDDTEAFF.

This clonotype appeared a few times. The V call is TRBV12-3 or TRBV12-4, the J call TRBJ2-5, with 11 bases that match TRBD2. The V segment lost 6 bases and the J segment 4 bases; nucleotides outside the gene matches: 13. The length of the CDR3 is 17 residues. The CDR3 region is CASSRQTTSGNGETQYF. The CDR3, as DNA: TGTGCCAGCAGCCGACAGACGACTAGCGGGAACGGAGAGACCCAGTACTTC.

The chain links TRBV15 to TRBJ2-7; 9 nucleotides line up with TRBD2. V lost 3 bases, J lost 0 bases, and 9 bases stayed unmatched. CDR3 length: 17 residues. Germline CDR1 and CDR2: LNHNV and YYDKDF (reference sequence). In nucleotides, the CDR3 is TGTGCCACCAGCAGGTCTCGTGAACTAGCGGGCTCCTACGAGCAGTACTTC. Translating it yields CATSRSRELAGSYEQYF.

DNA of the CDR3: TGTGCCAGCAGCTCAGGGGGCATGAACACTGAAGCTTTCTTT. It yields the protein CASSSGGMNTEAFF. The gene calls are TRBV7-3 and TRBJ1-1; 8 bases agree with TRBD1. The CDR3 consists of 14 residues. The ends lost 4 bases at V and 0 bases at J; junction bases unmatched: 1. Germline CDR1 reads SGHTA; CDR2 reads FQGTGA.

At least ten counts were recorded for this clonotype. This rearrangement joins TRBV7-3 to TRBJ2-2, with TRBD1 identical over 7 bases. CDR3 length equals 16 residues. Germline V gives CDR1 SGHTA, CDR2 FQGTGA. Trimming cost V 2 bases and J 1 base; bases outside gene matches: 4. CDR3 loop: CASSLLGQKNTGELFF. The CDR3 nucleotides are TGTGCCAGCAGCTTACTGGGACAGAAGAACACCGGGGAGCTGTTTTTT. The full variable domain, its missing parts supplied by reference TRBV7-3 and TRBJ2-2, is GAGVSQTPSNKVTEKGKYVELRCDPISGHTALYWYRQSLGQGPEFLIYFQGTGAADDSGLPNDRFFAVRPEGSVSTLKIQRTERGDSAVYLCASSLLGQKNTGELFFGEGSRLTVL.

The rearrangement uses TRBV12-3 or TRBV12-4 and TRBJ2-7; maybe TRBD2 (5 bases). Trimming removed 7 bases from V and 2 bases from J, with 15 bases in between. This CDR3 is 14 amino acids long. This CDR3 reads CASTSRAGPYEQYF. CDR3 nucleotide sequence: TGTGCCAGCACCTCACGGGCGGGTCCCTACGAGCAGTACTTC.

This clonotype was seen only a few times. V gene TRBV5-1 combines with J gene TRBJ2-3; D is unclear. Germline V gene data show CDR1 as SGHRS and CDR2 as YFSETQ. The CDR3 totals 16 residues. V lost 0 bases and J 4 bases, leaving 15 bases between the germline ends. CDR3 nucleotide sequence: TGCGCCAGCAGCTTGGGGCGGAAGTCGATGGCAGATACGCAGTATTTT. This translates into CASSLGRKSMADTQYF.

This clonotype has a handful of counts. The gene calls are TRBV29-1 and TRBJ2-7; D gene uncertain. The CDR3 has 13 amino acids. Germline V lookup: CDR1 SQVTM, CDR2 ANQGSEA. Trimming took off 5 bases at V and 0 bases at J, with 11 bases between the two ends. The CDR3 DNA is TGCAGCGTTATTGGACGCATCTCCTACGAGCAGTACTTC. This encodes CSVIGRISYEQYF.

This clonotype showed up just a few times. The genes are TRBV5-1 and TRBJ2-7, with 8 positions matching TRBD1. V gave up 1 base and J gave up 5 bases; unmatched junction bases: 5. In germline, CDR1 is SGHRS, CDR2 YFSETQ. The CDR3 contains 14 residues. The CDR3 DNA sequence: TGCGCCAGCAGCTTGAACAGGGGGGAGGACGAGCAGTACTTC. It codes for CASSLNRGEDEQYF.

This clonotype was seen more than once but under ten times. CDR3 loop: CSARRGQGGSYTF. The CDR3 nucleotides read TGCAGTGCTAGAAGAGGACAGGGAGGGAGCTACACCTTC. This sequence joins TRBV20-1 and TRBJ1-2; 8 nucleotides match TRBD1. The junction had 8 bases not matched to a gene; V was cut back by 2 bases and J by 9 bases. This CDR3 is built from 13 residues. The V gene's germline CDR1 is DFQATT and CDR2 SNEGSKA (reference sequence).

The chain couples TRBV29-1 to TRBJ2-2; possibly TRBD2 for D (5 bases). CDR1 is SQVTM and CDR2 is ANQGSEA in the germline V gene. V lost 7 bases to trimming and J lost 1 base, with 7 bases between them. The CDR3 runs to 12 residues. The CDR3 sequence: CSGGLNTGELFF. The CDR3 DNA is TGCAGCGGTGGACTGAACACCGGGGAGCTGTTTTTT.

This clonotype was detected a few times. J is TRBJ1-5 and V is TRBV4-2; the D is unclear. Germline CDR1 reads LGHNA; CDR2 reads YNFKEQ. Deletions cut 3 bases from V and 0 bases from J, with 15 bases between. The CDR3 totals 17 residues. The chain's CDR3 is CASSQGFNRNSNQPQHF. Written as DNA, the CDR3 is TGTGCCAGCAGCCAGGGATTCAACAGAAATAGCAATCAGCCCCAGCATTTT.

V gene TRBV12-3 or TRBV12-4 combines with J gene TRBJ1-3; TRBD1 matches at 7 bases. V lost 5 bases and J lost 4; bases outside the gene matches: 5. There are 14 residues in the CDR3. CDR3 DNA: TGTGCCAGCAGTGATAAGGGGGCCGGAAACACCATATATTTT. Its translation: CASSDKGAGNTIYF.

For the CDR3, the DNA is TGTGCCAGCAGCTTAACTAGTAACGAGCAGTACTTC. Residues: CASSLTSNEQYF. This chain uses TRBV7-9 with TRBJ2-7; D possibly corresponds to TRBD2 (5 bases). V lost 2 bases, J lost 5 bases, and 7 bases lay in between. The CDR3 has 12 amino acids. The V gene's germline CDR1 is SEHNR and CDR2 FQNEAQ (reference sequence).

This clonotype has just one count. The J gene is TRBJ2-7, the V gene TRBV5-1, with a tentative D call TRBD1 (5 bases). The CDR3 loop spans 15 amino acids. V lost 0 bases and J lost 3, with 13 bases in between. The germline CDR1 and CDR2 sequences are SGHRS and YFSETQ. CDR3 nucleotide sequence: TGCGCCAGCAGCTTGGTTGAGACAGCCAGCTACGAGCAGTACTTC. Amino acids: CASSLVETASYEQYF.

The sample holds a few counts of this clonotype. This chain links TRBV20-1 with TRBJ2-5, with 12 bases lining up with TRBD2. The CDR3 runs to 14 residues. Per the germline V gene, CDR1 is DFQATT and CDR2 is SNEGSKA (reference sequence). V lost 4 bases to trimming and J lost 5 bases; unmatched junction nucleotides: 5. This CDR3 reads CSATLAGGTETQYF. The CDR3 nucleotides are TGCAGTGCTACGCTAGCGGGAGGGACTGAGACCCAGTACTTC.

This clonotype was seen at least ten times. The chain couples TRBV2 to TRBJ2-1; 9 nucleotides line up with TRBD2. The junction had 7 bases not matched to a gene; V was cut back by 6 bases and J by 7 bases. The germline gives CDR1 SNHLY, CDR2 FYNNEI. CDR3 length equals 14 residues. The CDR3 DNA follows: TGTGCCAGCAGCGTTAGCGGGGGTCTAAATGAGCAGTTCTTC. Protein: CASSVSGGLNEQFF.

Many counts were recorded for this clonotype. The rearrangement links TRBV7-3 to TRBJ2-3; 10 bases agree with TRBD2. The CDR3 spans 18 residues. The J segment lost 1 base and the V segment lost 2 bases, leaving 9 bases of the junction unmatched. The germline gives CDR1 SGHTA, CDR2 FQGTGA. The CDR3 sequence is CASSLLASGGGGTDTQYF. The CDR3 DNA is TGTGCCAGCAGCTTATTGGCTAGCGGGGGAGGCGGCACAGATACGCAGTATTTT.

There are a few counts of this clonotype. V and J are TRBV5-1 and TRBJ2-2, with 7 bases fitting TRBD1. The CDR3 is 17 residues long. Germline V CDR1 and CDR2: SGHRS, YFSETQ. V lost 2 bases to trimming and J lost 0 bases; unmatched junction nucleotides: 7. CDR3 nucleotide sequence: TGCGCCAGCAGCTTAACGGCAGGGGGAGCGAACACCGGGGAGCTGTTTTTT. Residues: CASSLTAGGANTGELFF.